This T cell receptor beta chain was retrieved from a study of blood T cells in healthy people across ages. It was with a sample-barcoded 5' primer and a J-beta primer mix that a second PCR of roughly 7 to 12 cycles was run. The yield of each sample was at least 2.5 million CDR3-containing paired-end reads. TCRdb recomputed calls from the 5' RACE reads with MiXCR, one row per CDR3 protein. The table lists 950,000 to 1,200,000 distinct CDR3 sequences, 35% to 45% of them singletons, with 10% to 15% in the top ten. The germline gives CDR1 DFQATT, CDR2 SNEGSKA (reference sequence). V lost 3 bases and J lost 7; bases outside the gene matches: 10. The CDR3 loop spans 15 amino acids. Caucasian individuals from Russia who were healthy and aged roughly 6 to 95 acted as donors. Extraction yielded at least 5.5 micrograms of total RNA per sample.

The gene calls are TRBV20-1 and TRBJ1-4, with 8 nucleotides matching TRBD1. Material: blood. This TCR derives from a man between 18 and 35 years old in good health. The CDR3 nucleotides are TGCAGTGCTAGTCGGGCGGCCAGGGGGCGTGAAAAACTGTTTTTT. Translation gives CSASRAARGREKLFF.